The T cell receptor (beta chain) described here comes from a study of T-cell reconstitution after alpha-beta-depleted transplantation in children. The TCRbeta library was prepared with unique molecular identifiers. One entry per CDR3 protein, called by TCRdb with MiXCR from the PCR reads. The table lists 500,000 or so distinct CDR3 sequences, around a third of them singletons. V dropped 0 bases and J dropped 5; count of bases not matched to a gene: 7. This CDR3 is 16 amino acids long. The germline V gene encodes CDR1 SEHNR and CDR2 FQNEAQ (reference sequence). The chain uses TRBV7-9 and TRBJ1-2; 9 positions match TRBD1. The source of this sequence is a human donor who donated a stem cell graft to a child with aplastic anemia. The starting material was PBMCs from the stem cell graft donor, obtained from the stem cell graft. CDR3 amino acids: CASSLAPSGQGYGYTF. CDR3 nucleotide sequence: TGTGCCAGCAGCTTAGCCCCCTCGGGACAGGGTTATGGCTACACCTTC.